This T cell receptor (beta chain) was captured by sequencing in a study of blood T cell repertoires in COVID-19. Study context: The origin of the acute and convalescent COVID-19 samples was the United States, Italy and Spain.

Participants were aged about 18 to 100 years from 24 US areas. The recovered donors of Cohort 3 showed two negative PCRs, clearance, or symptom resolution. In the authors' methods: Estimation of nucleated cell counts relied on the amplification of reference gene primers. TCRdb keeps only in-frame clones here, not all; method: immunoSEQ multiplex PCR. That table is the source of V, J and clone size, and D and trimming were worked out from the DNA. The data contain 300,000 to 450,000 clones, around 90% of them seen just once; the ten biggest clones take up 1.2%. The receptor was isolated from a woman under 30 who had recovered from COVID-19. The sequenced sample consisted of PBMCs or T cells enriched from blood (not recorded which).

CDR3 residues: CASSSPQTRNYGYTF. The CDR3 coding sequence is TGTGCCAGCAGCTCCCCCCAGACACGAAACTATGGCTACACCTTC. The chain recombines TRBV7-9 with TRBJ1-2, with D hard to call. The V and J ends lost 4 bases and 2 bases respectively, with 14 bases between them. Germline CDR1 is SEHNR and CDR2 is FQNEAQ (reference sequence). The CDR3 runs 15 residues.